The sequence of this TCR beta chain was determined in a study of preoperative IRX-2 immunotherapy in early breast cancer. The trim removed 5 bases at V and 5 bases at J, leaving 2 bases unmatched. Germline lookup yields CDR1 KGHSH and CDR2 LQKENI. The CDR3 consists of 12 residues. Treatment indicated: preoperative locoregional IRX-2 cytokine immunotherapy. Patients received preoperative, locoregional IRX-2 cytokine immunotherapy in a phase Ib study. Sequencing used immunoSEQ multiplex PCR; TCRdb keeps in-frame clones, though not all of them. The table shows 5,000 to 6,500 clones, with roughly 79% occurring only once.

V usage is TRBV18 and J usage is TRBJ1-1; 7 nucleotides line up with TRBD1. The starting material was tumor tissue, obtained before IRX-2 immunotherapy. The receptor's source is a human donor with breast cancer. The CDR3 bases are TGTGCCAGCTCAACAGGGGTTACTGAAGCTTTCTTT. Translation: CASSTGVTEAFF.